This is a list of T cell receptor beta chains from one sample in a study of blood T cell repertoires in COVID-19. Clones were read by immunoSEQ multiplex PCR, and TCRdb kept only the in-frame ones, dropping some. The sample yields some 120,000 clones, about 80% seen once. Sequencing was done on a sample of peripheral blood. The receptors stem from a man in his 70s with active or convalescent COVID-19. Each CDR3 is given with its conserved first and last residue. Each record gives: V gene, D gene, J gene, clone size, CDR3 protein, CDR3 DNA. The D gene is left open where the match is weak. Expanded clones get a size class; other rows say once, few or many, or leave the size out.

V gene: TRBV7-2
D gene: TRBD1
J gene: TRBJ1-1
clone size: -
CDR3 protein: CASSSGTGVVTEAFF
CDR3 DNA: TGTGCCAGCAGCTCTGGGACAGGGGTGGTCACTGAAGCTTTCTTT

V gene: TRBV7-6
D gene: -
J gene: TRBJ2-1
clone size: -
CDR3 protein: CASSLGNSGLQFF
CDR3 DNA: TGTGCCAGCAGCTTAGGGAACAGCGGGCTGCAGTTCTTC

V gene: TRBV7-2
D gene: -
J gene: TRBJ1-1
clone size: -
CDR3 protein: CASSLAGRRTEAFF
CDR3 DNA: TGTGCCAGCAGCTTAGCGGGGAGAAGAACTGAAGCTTTCTTT

V gene: TRBV28
D gene: -
J gene: TRBJ1-2
clone size: -
CDR3 protein: CASSPGHTNKLRGFLYGYTF
CDR3 DNA: TGTGCCAGCAGTCCAGGACACACGAACAAGTTAAGAGGCTTCCTTTATGGCTACACCTTC

V gene: TRBV28
D gene: -
J gene: TRBJ2-1
clone size: -
CDR3 protein: CASSRPLARNEQFF
CDR3 DNA: TGTGCCAGCAGCCGACCCCTAGCCCGCAATGAGCAGTTCTTC

V gene: TRBV7-6
D gene: -
J gene: TRBJ1-2
clone size: -
CDR3 protein: CASSLSGDGYTF
CDR3 DNA: TGTGCCAGCAGCTTATCGGGTGATGGCTACACCTTC

V gene: TRBV18
D gene: TRBD1
J gene: TRBJ1-4
clone size: -
CDR3 protein: CASSPQGQGAREKLFF
CDR3 DNA: TGTGCCAGCTCACCACAAGGACAGGGGGCGCGTGAAAAACTGTTTTTT

V gene: TRBV29-1
D gene: TRBD2
J gene: TRBJ2-5
clone size: -
CDR3 protein: CSVLLAAQETQYF
CDR3 DNA: TGCAGCGTCCTACTAGCGGCCCAAGAGACCCAGTACTTC

V gene: TRBV7-2
D gene: -
J gene: TRBJ2-7
clone size: once
CDR3 protein: CASSLVGGDSYEQYF
CDR3 DNA: TGTGCCAGCAGCTTAGTGGGCGGGGACTCCTACGAGCAGTACTTC

V gene: TRBV5-1
D gene: -
J gene: TRBJ1-5
clone size: -
CDR3 protein: CASSLGSGQGNQPQHF
CDR3 DNA: -

V gene: TRBV12-3/TRBV12-4
D gene: TRBD2
J gene: TRBJ2-1
clone size: -
CDR3 protein: CASSYGTSKFF
CDR3 DNA: TGTGCCAGCAGCTACGGGACTAGCAAGTTCTTC

V gene: TRBV3-1/TRBV3-2
D gene: -
J gene: TRBJ2-1
clone size: -
CDR3 protein: CASSQEQSYNEQFF
CDR3 DNA: TGTGCCAGCAGCCAAGAACAGAGCTACAATGAGCAGTTCTTC

V gene: TRBV7-2
D gene: TRBD2
J gene: TRBJ2-3
clone size: once
CDR3 protein: CASSPTATSGADTQYF
CDR3 DNA: TGTGCCAGCAGCCCCACGGCGACTAGCGGGGCAGATACGCAGTATTTT

V gene: TRBV19
D gene: TRBD2
J gene: TRBJ2-7
clone size: -
CDR3 protein: CASSKGGRVYEQYF
CDR3 DNA: TGTGCCAGTAGCAAAGGCGGGAGGGTCTACGAGCAGTACTTC

V gene: TRBV6-1
D gene: TRBD1
J gene: TRBJ2-2
clone size: -
CDR3 protein: CASSERFQGAYSNTGELFF
CDR3 DNA: TGTGCCAGCAGTGAAAGGTTTCAGGGGGCGTACTCGAACACCGGGGAGCTGTTTTTT

V gene: TRBV19
D gene: -
J gene: TRBJ1-5
clone size: -
CDR3 protein: CASSTTFTTNQPQHF
CDR3 DNA: TGTGCCAGTAGTACGACATTCACGACGAATCAGCCCCAGCATTTT

V gene: TRBV13
D gene: -
J gene: TRBJ2-3
clone size: -
CDR3 protein: CASSLALQGGFDTQYF
CDR3 DNA: TGTGCCAGCAGCTTAGCTCTTCAGGGGGGTTTTGATACGCAGTATTTT

V gene: TRBV18
D gene: TRBD1
J gene: TRBJ2-7
clone size: -
CDR3 protein: CASSPTGQSYEQYF
CDR3 DNA: TGTGCCAGCTCACCGACGGGACAGTCCTACGAGCAGTACTTC

V gene: TRBV19
D gene: TRBD1
J gene: TRBJ1-5
clone size: -
CDR3 protein: CASTGGAGSNQPQHF
CDR3 DNA: TGTGCCAGTACAGGGGGAGCGGGTAGCAATCAGCCCCAGCATTTT

V gene: TRBV5-6
D gene: -
J gene: TRBJ2-7
clone size: -
CDR3 protein: CASSLAAGYEQYF
CDR3 DNA: TGTGCCAGCAGCTTGGCTGCCGGCTACGAGCAGTACTTC

V gene: TRBV7-8
D gene: TRBD2
J gene: TRBJ2-3
clone size: few
CDR3 protein: CASSSGLAGNVDTQYF
CDR3 DNA: TGTGCCAGCAGCTCGGGACTAGCGGGAAATGTAGATACGCAGTATTTT

V gene: TRBV21-1
D gene: -
J gene: TRBJ1-1
clone size: -
CDR3 protein: CASSKCETAGAVVAEAFF
CDR3 DNA: TGTGCCAGCAGCAAGTGTGAGACGGCTGGAGCAGTTGTGGCTGAAGCTTTCTTT

V gene: TRBV10-1
D gene: TRBD1
J gene: TRBJ2-3
clone size: -
CDR3 protein: CASSEETGSGGSTDTQYF
CDR3 DNA: TGCGCCAGCAGTGAGGAGACAGGGTCGGGCGGAAGCACAGATACGCAGTATTTT

V gene: TRBV10-3
D gene: -
J gene: TRBJ2-3
clone size: -
CDR3 protein: CAISPRDISTDTQYF
CDR3 DNA: TGTGCCATCAGTCCCCGGGACATTAGCACAGATACGCAGTATTTT

V gene: TRBV5-5
D gene: TRBD1
J gene: TRBJ1-4
clone size: once
CDR3 protein: CASKRGGGDEKLFF
CDR3 DNA: TGTGCCAGCAAAAGAGGGGGCGGGGATGAAAAACTGTTTTTT

V gene: TRBV7-2
D gene: -
J gene: TRBJ2-1
clone size: -
CDR3 protein: CASSLQPSQVSYNEQFF
CDR3 DNA: TGTGCCAGCAGCTTACAACCCAGCCAGGTCTCCTACAATGAGCAGTTCTTC

V gene: TRBV7-9
D gene: -
J gene: TRBJ2-3
clone size: few
CDR3 protein: CASTGEFSTDTQYF
CDR3 DNA: TGTGCCAGCACCGGGGAGTTTAGCACAGATACGCAGTATTTT

V gene: TRBV5-1
D gene: TRBD2
J gene: TRBJ2-7
clone size: -
CDR3 protein: CASSVGTSGGGSYEQYF
CDR3 DNA: TGCGCCAGCAGCGTAGGGACTAGCGGGGGGGGCTCCTACGAGCAGTACTTC

V gene: TRBV28
D gene: TRBD1
J gene: TRBJ2-2
clone size: -
CDR3 protein: CASSLGDRGPTGELFF
CDR3 DNA: TGTGCCAGCAGTTTGGGGGACAGGGGGCCCACCGGGGAGCTGTTTTTT

V gene: TRBV7-7
D gene: TRBD2
J gene: TRBJ2-5
clone size: once
CDR3 protein: CASSSRGGGNQETQYF
CDR3 DNA: TGTGCTAGCAGCAGTCGGGGGGGAGGTAACCAAGAGACCCAGTACTTC

V gene: TRBV7-6
D gene: TRBD2
J gene: TRBJ2-3
clone size: -
CDR3 protein: CASSLVGGLAGGPGTQYF
CDR3 DNA: TGTGCCAGCAGCTTAGTAGGCGGACTAGCGGGGGGGCCGGGTACGCAGTATTTT

V gene: TRBV3-1/TRBV3-2
D gene: TRBD1
J gene: TRBJ1-1
clone size: -
CDR3 protein: CASSPQQGAGLNTEAFF
CDR3 DNA: TGTGCCAGCAGCCCCCAGCAGGGGGCGGGCTTGAACACTGAAGCTTTCTTT

V gene: TRBV30
D gene: TRBD1
J gene: TRBJ1-4
clone size: medium-sized
CDR3 protein: CAWNTGAGDEKLFF
CDR3 DNA: TGTGCCTGGAATACAGGGGCCGGGGACGAAAAACTGTTTTTT

V gene: TRBV2
D gene: TRBD2
J gene: TRBJ2-5
clone size: -
CDR3 protein: CASRGTSGDPETQYF
CDR3 DNA: TGTGCCAGCAGGGGGACTAGCGGGGACCCAGAGACCCAGTACTTC

V gene: TRBV3-1/TRBV3-2
D gene: TRBD2
J gene: TRBJ2-3
clone size: once
CDR3 protein: CASSHHGLAGRSSTDTQYF
CDR3 DNA: TGTGCCAGCAGCCACCACGGACTAGCGGGAAGATCTAGCACAGATACGCAGTATTTT

V gene: TRBV6-6
D gene: TRBD1
J gene: TRBJ2-7
clone size: -
CDR3 protein: CASSGGTGSDEQYF
CDR3 DNA: TGTGCCAGCAGCGGCGGGACAGGGTCGGACGAGCAGTACTTC

V gene: TRBV6-6
D gene: -
J gene: TRBJ2-7
clone size: few
CDR3 protein: CASSYSMQGSEQYF
CDR3 DNA: TGTGCCAGCAGTTACTCTATGCAGGGGAGCGAGCAGTACTTC

V gene: TRBV5-4
D gene: TRBD1
J gene: TRBJ2-7
clone size: -
CDR3 protein: CASSGPGTGTYEQYF
CDR3 DNA: TGTGCCAGCAGCGGACCCGGGACAGGGACCTACGAGCAGTACTTC

V gene: TRBV7-9
D gene: TRBD1
J gene: TRBJ1-4
clone size: -
CDR3 protein: CASSGYRQGPNEKLFF
CDR3 DNA: TGTGCCAGCAGCGGGTACAGACAGGGCCCTAATGAAAAACTGTTTTTT

V gene: TRBV28
D gene: TRBD1
J gene: TRBJ2-7
clone size: -
CDR3 protein: CASTPQGQSSYEQYF
CDR3 DNA: TGTGCCAGCACACCGCAGGGACAGAGCTCCTACGAGCAGTACTTC

V gene: TRBV15
D gene: -
J gene: TRBJ1-6
clone size: few
CDR3 protein: CATSRYRTDNSPLHF
CDR3 DNA: TGTGCCACCAGCAGGTATCGGACAGATAATTCACCCCTCCACTTT

V gene: TRBV7-2
D gene: TRBD2
J gene: TRBJ2-7
clone size: -
CDR3 protein: CASSLAGLAGEQYF
CDR3 DNA: TGTGCCAGCAGCTTAGCGGGACTAGCGGGAGAGCAGTACTTC

V gene: TRBV5-4
D gene: TRBD2
J gene: TRBJ2-4
clone size: -
CDR3 protein: CASSLHSGGENIQYF
CDR3 DNA: TGTGCCAGCAGCCTCCATAGCGGGGGGGAAAACATTCAGTACTTC

V gene: TRBV6-5
D gene: -
J gene: TRBJ2-1
clone size: -
CDR3 protein: CASSSKSLFYNEQFF
CDR3 DNA: TGTGCCAGCAGTTCCAAGAGCCTCTTCTACAATGAGCAGTTCTTC

V gene: TRBV7-5
D gene: -
J gene: TRBJ1-6
clone size: few
CDR3 protein: CARRGGQGYNSPLHF
CDR3 DNA: TGTGCCAGAAGAGGGGGACAAGGGTATAATTCACCCCTCCACTTT

V gene: TRBV5-1
D gene: TRBD2
J gene: TRBJ2-1
clone size: -
CDR3 protein: CASSSSGSLQYEQFF
CDR3 DNA: TGCGCCAGCAGCTCCAGCGGGAGTCTACAATATGAGCAGTTCTTC

V gene: TRBV19
D gene: -
J gene: TRBJ1-2
clone size: -
CDR3 protein: CASSPSGGLADGYTF
CDR3 DNA: TGTGCCAGTAGTCCATCCGGAGGGCTTGCGGATGGCTACACCTTC

V gene: TRBV3-1/TRBV3-2
D gene: -
J gene: TRBJ1-4
clone size: -
CDR3 protein: CASSQGGVGEKLFF
CDR3 DNA: TGTGCCAGCAGCCAAGGGGGCGTTGGGGAAAAACTGTTTTTT

V gene: TRBV4-3
D gene: -
J gene: TRBJ1-2
clone size: -
CDR3 protein: CASSHGDYGYTF
CDR3 DNA: TGCGCCAGCAGCCACGGGGACTATGGCTACACCTTC